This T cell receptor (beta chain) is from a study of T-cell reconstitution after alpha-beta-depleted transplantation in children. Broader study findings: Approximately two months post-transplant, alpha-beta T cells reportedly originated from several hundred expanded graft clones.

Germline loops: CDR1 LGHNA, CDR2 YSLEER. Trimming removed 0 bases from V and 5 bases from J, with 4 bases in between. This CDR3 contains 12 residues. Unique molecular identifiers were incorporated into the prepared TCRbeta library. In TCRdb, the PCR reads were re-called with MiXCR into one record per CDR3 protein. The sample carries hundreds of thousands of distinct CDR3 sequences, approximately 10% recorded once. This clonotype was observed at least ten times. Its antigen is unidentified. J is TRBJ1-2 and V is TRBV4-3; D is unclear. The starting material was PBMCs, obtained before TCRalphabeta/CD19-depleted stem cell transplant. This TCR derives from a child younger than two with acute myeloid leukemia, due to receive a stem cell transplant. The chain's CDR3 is CASSQDKYGYTF. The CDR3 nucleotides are TGCGCCAGCAGCCAAGACAAGTATGGCTACACCTTC.